These 6 T cell receptor beta chains were sequenced from one sample in a study of T cell responses to AZD1222 COVID-19 vaccine. Here immunoSEQ multiplex PCR was the method, and the copy in TCRdb shows in-frame clones only, minus some. Found here are more than 150,000 clones, approximately 90% of them singletons; the top ten hold approximately 0.98%. Sequenced here: peripheral blood, sampled on day 0 of AZD1222 vaccination. Source of these receptors: an adult in good health.

The V and J genes are TRBV2 and TRBJ2-1; TRBD1 matches 7 bases. The CDR3 sequence is 14 residues long. J lost 4 bases, V lost 6 bases, and 6 bases had no gene match. Germline CDR1 and CDR2: SNHLY and FYNNEI. The CDR3 sequence: CASSPGTVYNEQFF. CDR3 coding DNA: TGTGCCAGCAGCCCCGGGACAGTTTACAATGAGCAGTTCTTC.

The rearrangement links TRBV6-5 to TRBJ2-2; D perhaps matches TRBD2 (6 bases). Trimming took off 8 bases at V and 1 base at J, with 11 bases between the two ends. The CDR3 sequence is 14 residues long. The germline gives CDR1 MNHEY, CDR2 SVGAGI. Written as DNA, the CDR3 is TGTGCCAGCCTAGGGCGGGAGAACACCGGGGAGCTGTTTTTT. This gives the protein CASLGRENTGELFF.

V is TRBV13 and J is TRBJ2-2; maybe TRBD1 (5 bases). This CDR3 is 14 amino acids long. CDR1 is PRHDT, CDR2 FYEKMQ, per germline (reference sequence). V was clipped by 3 bases and J by 5 bases, with 10 bases between them. Here the CDR3 reads CASSLQGPTGELFF. The CDR3 DNA follows: TGTGCCAGCAGCTTGCAGGGTCCAACCGGGGAGCTGTTTTTT. The variable domain in full, completed from reference TRBV13 and TRBJ2-2, reads AAGVIQSPRHLIKEKRETATLKCYPIPRHDTVYWYQQGPGQDPQFLISFYEKMQSDKGSIPDRFSAQQFSDYHSELNMSSLELGDSALYFCASSLQGPTGELFFGEGSRLTVL.

V is TRBV5-1 and J is TRBJ2-7; 10 bases are a match to TRBD2. CDR1 SGHRS and CDR2 YFSETQ come from the germline V gene. The CDR3 spans 15 residues. Trimming removed 0 bases from V and 3 bases from J; junction bases left unmatched: 3. CDR3 nucleotides: TGCGCCAGCAGCTTGGCGGCTAGCGGGGGCTACGAGCAGTACTTC. Translated, it gives CASSLAASGGYEQYF.

This sequence joins TRBV10-2 and TRBJ2-5; no reliable D call. The CDR3 contains 13 residues. Trimming pared 5 bases from V and 3 bases from J, leaving 10 bases between. The germline CDR1 and CDR2 sequences are WSHSY and SAAADI. The DNA for the CDR3 is TGCGCCAGCAGTATGGACGGTGAAGAGACCCAGTACTTC. Protein product: CASSMDGEETQYF.

This chain connects TRBV4-2 to TRBJ2-2; D uncertain. V lost 0 bases to trimming and J lost 5 bases, with 16 bases between them. Germline V lookup: CDR1 LGHNA, CDR2 YNFKEQ. This CDR3 has 17 residues. The CDR3 nucleotides are TGTGCCAGCAGCCAAGATACGTGGACGGCAGTGACCGGGGAGCTGTTTTTT. Translated, it gives CASSQDTWTAVTGELFF.